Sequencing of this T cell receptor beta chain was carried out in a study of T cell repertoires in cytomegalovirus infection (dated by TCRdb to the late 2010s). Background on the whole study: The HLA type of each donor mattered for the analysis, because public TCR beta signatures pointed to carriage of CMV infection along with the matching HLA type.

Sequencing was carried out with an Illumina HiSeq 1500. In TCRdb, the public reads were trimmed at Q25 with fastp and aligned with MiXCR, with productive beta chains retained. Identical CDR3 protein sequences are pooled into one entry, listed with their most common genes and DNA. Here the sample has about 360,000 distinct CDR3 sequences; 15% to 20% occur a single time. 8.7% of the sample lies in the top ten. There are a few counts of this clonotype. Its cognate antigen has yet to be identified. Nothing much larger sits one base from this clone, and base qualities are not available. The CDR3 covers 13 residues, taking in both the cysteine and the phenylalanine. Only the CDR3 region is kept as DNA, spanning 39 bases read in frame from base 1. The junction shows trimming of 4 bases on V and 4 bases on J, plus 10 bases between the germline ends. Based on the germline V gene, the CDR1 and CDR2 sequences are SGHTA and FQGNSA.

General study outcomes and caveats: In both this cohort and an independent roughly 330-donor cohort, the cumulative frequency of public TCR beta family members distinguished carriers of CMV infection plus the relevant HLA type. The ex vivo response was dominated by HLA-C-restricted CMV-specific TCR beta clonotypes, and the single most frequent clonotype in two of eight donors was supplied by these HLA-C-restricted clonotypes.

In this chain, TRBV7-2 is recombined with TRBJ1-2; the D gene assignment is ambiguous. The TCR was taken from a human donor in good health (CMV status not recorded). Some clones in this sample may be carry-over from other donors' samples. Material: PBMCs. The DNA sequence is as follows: TGTGCCAGCAGCTCGCCGGGCCCCTATGGCTACACCTTC. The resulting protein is CASSSPGPYGYTF.